This T cell receptor (beta chain) was identified in a study of shared T cell receptors in the human thymus. Trimming cost V 1 base and J 5 bases, with 8 bases left between them. The CDR3 totals 12 residues. Germline V CDR1 and CDR2: SQVTM, ANQGSEA. Some clones are missing from TCRdb's copy, which holds only in-frame ones; the method was immunoSEQ multiplex PCR. The sample includes fewer than 700,000 clones, 70% to 90% of them seen just once. This clone was observed a single time. The data also belong to a second study, concerning human thymus T cells. From that study: Donation came from healthy Finnish infants having corrective surgery for congenital heart defects. Thymic resections from corrective heart surgery supplied the tissue. Both thymic and peripheral blood repertoires showed apparently biased V and J usage. Related research found strongly overlapping thymic repertoires in unrelated individuals.

This clonotype originated in a boy under two years old with a congenital heart defect. The chain combines TRBV29-1 with TRBJ1-2, with a tentative D call TRBD1 (5 bases). Sequences were obtained from thymocytes. The CDR3 bases are TGCAGCGTTGAAGCCCCAGGGTATGGCTACACCTTC. This encodes CSVEAPGYGYTF. Filled out from reference TRBV29-1 and TRBJ1-2, the complete variable domain reads SAVISQKPSRDICQRGTSLTIQCQVDSQVTMMFWYRQQPGQSLTLIATANQGSEATYESGFVIDKFPISRPNLTFSTLTVSNMSPEDSSIYLCSVEAPGYGYTFGSGTRLTVV.